This entry describes one T cell receptor beta chain. As yet, its antigen is unknown. The data derive from a study of OX40 agonist ivuxolimab in advanced cancers. Study information: A mean age of about 56 years, range about 20 to 79, was recorded, and under 85% were male. Partial response was recorded in three patients: one hepatocellular carcinoma and two cutaneous melanoma cases. Study findings and constraints: Blood T cells, both CD4+ and CD8+, expanded clonally by week 6 at 0.1 to 3.0 mg/kg.

The CDR3 sequence is 15 residues long. The V and J ends lost 2 bases and 4 bases, in that order; junction bases with no gene match: 0. Germline V gives CDR1 MGHDK, CDR2 SYGVNS. The method was immunoSEQ multiplex PCR; TCRdb's version includes in-frame clones alone and lacks a portion of them. The sample has tens of thousands of clones; about nine tenths are singletons. The input for sequencing was CD4+ or CD8+ T cells sorted from blood, taken in a trial of the OX40 agonist ivuxolimab. The receptor comes from an adult with an advanced solid tumor such as melanoma, head and neck, liver or kidney cancer. The chain employs TRBV25-1 and TRBJ2-1, with 12 nucleotides matching TRBD2. CDR3 bases: TGTGCCAGCAGTGAACTAGCGGGAGGGTACAATGAGCAGTTCTTC. Protein: CASSELAGGYNEQFF.